The rows below give T cell receptor beta chains drawn from one sample of a study of blood T cell repertoires in COVID-19. Using immunoSEQ multiplex PCR, the repertoire was profiled, and TCRdb retains in-frame clones only, with some absent. Here the sample spans around 280,000 clones, about 90% being singletons. The sequenced sample consisted of peripheral blood. The receptors derive from a woman in her 30s with COVID-19, enrolled during active disease. The CDR3 runs from the conserved cysteine through the conserved F or W. Each record gives: V gene, CDR3 length, J gene, CDR3 protein.

>TRBV6-4|15|TRBJ1-3
CASRDRGPRWDTIYF
>TRBV21-1|13|TRBJ1-4
CASTLRWCEKLFF
>TRBV12-3/TRBV12-4|11|TRBJ1-6
CASSTDSPLHF
>TRBV2|12|TRBJ1-1
CASSEQPPGAFF
>TRBV24-1|13|TRBJ2-1
CATSDHEREEQFF
>TRBV13|13|TRBJ2-7
CASSFLQGYEQYF
>TRBV18|16|TRBJ2-1
CASSPPGTAALNEQFF
>TRBV27|14|TRBJ2-5
CASSSTGLQETQYF
>TRBV18|16|TRBJ2-7
CASSLLAGVSGYEQYF
>TRBV15|16|TRBJ1-3
CATSGLTGGSGNTIYF
>TRBV18|13|TRBJ1-6
CASSPDTLSPLHF
>TRBV28|14|TRBJ2-3
CASSPGTNTDTQYF
>TRBV5-1|19|TRBJ2-1
CASSFRTSGELSSYNEQFF
>TRBV4-1|18|TRBJ1-3
CASSQGAEGVNGGNTIYF
>TRBV5-1|18|TRBJ2-3
CASSLSGGGAKRTDTQYF
>TRBV7-9|16|TRBJ1-2
CASSSRESVSLRGYTF
>TRBV5-5|13|TRBJ2-7
CASSLARGNEQYF
>TRBV6-5|12|TRBJ1-2
CASSYGPYGYTF
>TRBV6-6|13|TRBJ1-1
CASQQGVNTEAFF
>TRBV5-8|13|TRBJ2-1
CASSSQDYNEQFF
>TRBV11-2|15|TRBJ1-1
CASSTGLPGGTEAFF
>TRBV6-6|15|TRBJ1-1
CASSLRGLVNTEAFF
>TRBV19|12|TRBJ1-3
CASSYPGNTIYF
>TRBV6-5|14|TRBJ2-5
CASSLGADGETQYF
>TRBV11-2|14|TRBJ1-1
CASSFTGVHTEAFF
>TRBV5-1|13|TRBJ2-1
CASSRGGADEQFF
>TRBV28|16|TRBJ2-4
CASSRGTGAVKNIQYF
>TRBV19|17|TRBJ2-1
CASSIEGRGGLRNEQFF
>TRBV13|16|TRBJ1-4
CASSLGTQGTNEKLFF
>TRBV15|15|TRBJ1-6
CATSPRQGTNSPLHF
>TRBV5-1|14|TRBJ1-1
CASRGVAARTEAFF
>TRBV19|14|TRBJ2-5
CASSLAGWRETQYF